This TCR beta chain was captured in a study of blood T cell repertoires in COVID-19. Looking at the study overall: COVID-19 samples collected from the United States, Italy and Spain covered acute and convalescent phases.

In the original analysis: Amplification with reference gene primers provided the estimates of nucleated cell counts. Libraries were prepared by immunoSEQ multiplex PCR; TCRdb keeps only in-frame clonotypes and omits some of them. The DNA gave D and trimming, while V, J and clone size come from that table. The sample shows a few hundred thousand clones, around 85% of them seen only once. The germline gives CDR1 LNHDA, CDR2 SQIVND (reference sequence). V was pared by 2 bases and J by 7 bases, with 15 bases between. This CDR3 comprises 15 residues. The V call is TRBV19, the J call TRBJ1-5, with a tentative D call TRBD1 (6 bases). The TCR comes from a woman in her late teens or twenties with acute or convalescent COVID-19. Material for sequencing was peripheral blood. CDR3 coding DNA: TGTGCCAGTAGTATAAACAGGGAGTGGAGGCAGCCCCAGCATTTT. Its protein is CASSINREWRQPQHF.